This T cell receptor beta chain was observed in a study of blood T cell repertoires in COVID-19. For the study at large: Sites across the United States, Italy and Spain contributed samples from acute and convalescent COVID-19. Sample material is recorded as cDNA or gDNA derived from T cells, B-cell-depleted T cells, or PBMCs.

Germline-derived CDR1 and CDR2 are ENHRY and SYGVKD. The V and J ends lost 4 bases and 0 bases, in that order; junction bases with no gene match: 9. The length of the CDR3 is 17 residues. In the authors' workflow: Amplifying reference gene primers gave estimates of nucleated cell counts. Here immunoSEQ multiplex PCR was the method, and the copy in TCRdb shows in-frame clones only, minus some. V and J calls and clone size come straight from that table; D and trimming were deduced from the DNA. The sample includes around 260,000 clones, roughly nine tenths of them seen just once. The chain has TRBV10-3 and TRBJ2-7; 10 bases line up with TRBD1. Sequencing was carried out using peripheral blood. The clonotype was recovered from a woman aged 30 to 39 with COVID-19, enrolled during active disease. The CDR3 sequence: CAISGDRGSGTSYEQYF. CDR3 nucleotide sequence: TGTGCCATCAGTGGGGACAGGGGAAGCGGGACCTCCTACGAGCAGTACTTC.